The sequence of this TCR beta chain was determined in a study of shared clonotypes between healthy human individuals. Study context: Used for every donor were three CD4 naive, three CD4 memory, two CD8 naive and one CD8 memory plate.

Germline CDR1 MNHEY, CDR2 SVGAGI. The length of the CDR3 is 14 residues. The germline V and J ends were trimmed by 6 bases and 6 bases, with 15 bases remaining between them. Naive CD8 cells lacked CD45RO and underwent positive selection for CCR7, leaving out terminally differentiated effector memory CD45RA+ cells. Notes on the study in general: A generally larger estimated richness was seen in naive subsets than in memory subsets.

Sequencing used immunoSEQ multiplex PCR; TCRdb keeps in-frame clones, though not all of them. The sample has millions of clones, 90% to 95% seen once. Concerning this clone: The antigen remains undetermined.

The rearrangement uses TRBV6-5 and TRBJ1-5; D is unresolved. The receptor was isolated from a man aged 18 to 30 in good health. Some clones in this sample may be carry-over from other donors' samples. The source material was naive CD8+ T cells from PBMCs. The CDR3 reads CASRPVPSGQPQHF. CDR3 bases: TGTGCCAGCAGGCCGGTTCCTAGCGGTCAGCCCCAGCATTTT.